This T cell receptor beta chain was retrieved from a study of blood T cell repertoires in COVID-19. About the research overall: The cDNA or gDNA used as material had been derived from T cells, B-cell-depleted T cells, or PBMCs.

The length of the CDR3 is 15 residues. V dropped 6 bases and J dropped 0; count of bases not matched to a gene: 3. Germline CDR1 is MDHEN and CDR2 is SYDVKM. Data came from immunoSEQ multiplex PCR; TCRdb stores just in-frame clones and leaves some out. The sample consists of some 140,000 clones, 84% of them appearing once. Sequenced: PBMCs or T cells enriched from blood (not recorded which). The sequence came from a man in his forties with acute COVID-19. The genes are TRBV28 and TRBJ2-1; TRBD2 agrees at 9 bases. CDR3 residues: CASSYSGSSYNEQFF. Written as DNA, the CDR3 is TGTGCCAGCAGCTATAGCGGGAGCTCCTACAATGAGCAGTTCTTC. The variable domain in full, with the rest retrieved from reference TRBV28 and TRBJ2-1, is DVKVTQSSRYLVKRTGEKVFLECVQDMDHENMFWYRQDPGLGLRLIYFSYDVKMKEKGDIPEGYSVSREKKERFSLILESASTNQTSMYLCASSYSGSSYNEQFFGPGTRLTVL.